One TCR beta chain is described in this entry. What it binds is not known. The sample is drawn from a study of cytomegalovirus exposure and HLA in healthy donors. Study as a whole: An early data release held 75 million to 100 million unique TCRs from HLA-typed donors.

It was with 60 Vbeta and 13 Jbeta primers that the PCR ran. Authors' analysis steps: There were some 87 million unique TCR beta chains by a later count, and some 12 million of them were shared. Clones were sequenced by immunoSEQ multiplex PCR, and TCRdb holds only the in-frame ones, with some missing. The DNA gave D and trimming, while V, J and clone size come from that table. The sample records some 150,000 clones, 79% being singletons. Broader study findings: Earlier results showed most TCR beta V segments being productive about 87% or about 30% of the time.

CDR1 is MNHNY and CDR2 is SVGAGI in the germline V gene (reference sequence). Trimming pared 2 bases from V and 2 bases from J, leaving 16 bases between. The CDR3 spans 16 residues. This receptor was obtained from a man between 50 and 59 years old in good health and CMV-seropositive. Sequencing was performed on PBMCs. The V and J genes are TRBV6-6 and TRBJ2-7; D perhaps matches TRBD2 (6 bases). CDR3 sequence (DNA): TGTGCCAGCAGTTACGGGGCTTGGGCGGGGACCTACGAGCAGTACTTC. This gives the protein CASSYGAWAGTYEQYF.